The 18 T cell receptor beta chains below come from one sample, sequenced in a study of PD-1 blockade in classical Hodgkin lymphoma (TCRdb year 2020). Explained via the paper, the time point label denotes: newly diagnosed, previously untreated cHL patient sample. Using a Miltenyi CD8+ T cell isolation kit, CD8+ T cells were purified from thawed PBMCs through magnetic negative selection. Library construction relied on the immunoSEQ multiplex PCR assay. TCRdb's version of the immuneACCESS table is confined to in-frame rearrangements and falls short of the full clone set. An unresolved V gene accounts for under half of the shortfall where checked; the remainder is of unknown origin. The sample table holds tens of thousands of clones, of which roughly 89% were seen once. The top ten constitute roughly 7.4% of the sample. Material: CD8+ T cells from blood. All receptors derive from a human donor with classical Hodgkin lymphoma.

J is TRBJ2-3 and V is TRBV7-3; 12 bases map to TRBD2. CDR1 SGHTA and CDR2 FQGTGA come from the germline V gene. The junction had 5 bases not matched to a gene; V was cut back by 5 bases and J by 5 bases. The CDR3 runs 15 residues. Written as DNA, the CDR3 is TGTGCCAGCAGCCCTAGCGGGGGGGCTCGAGATACGCAGTATTTT. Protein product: CASSPSGGARDTQYF.

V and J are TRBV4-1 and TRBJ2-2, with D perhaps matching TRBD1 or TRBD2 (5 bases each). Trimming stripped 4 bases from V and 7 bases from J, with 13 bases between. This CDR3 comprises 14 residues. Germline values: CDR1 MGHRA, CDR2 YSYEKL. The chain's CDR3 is CASSLRDVGGELFF. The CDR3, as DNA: TGCGCCAGCAGCCTTCGGGACGTTGGCGGGGAGCTGTTTTTT.

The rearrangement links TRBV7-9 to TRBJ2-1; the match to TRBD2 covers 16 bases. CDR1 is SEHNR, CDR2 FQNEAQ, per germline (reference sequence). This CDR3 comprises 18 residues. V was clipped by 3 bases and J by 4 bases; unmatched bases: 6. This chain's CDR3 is CASSFRGTSGRVYNEQFF. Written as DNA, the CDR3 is TGTGCCAGCAGCTTCCGCGGGACTAGCGGGAGGGTATACAATGAGCAGTTCTTC.

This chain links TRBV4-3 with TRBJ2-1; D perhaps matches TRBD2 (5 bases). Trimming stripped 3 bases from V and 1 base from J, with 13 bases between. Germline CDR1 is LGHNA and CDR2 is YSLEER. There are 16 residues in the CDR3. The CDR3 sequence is CASSQEVGGSYNEQFF. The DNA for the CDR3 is TGCGCCAGCAGCCAGGAGGTCGGCGGATCCTACAATGAGCAGTTCTTC.

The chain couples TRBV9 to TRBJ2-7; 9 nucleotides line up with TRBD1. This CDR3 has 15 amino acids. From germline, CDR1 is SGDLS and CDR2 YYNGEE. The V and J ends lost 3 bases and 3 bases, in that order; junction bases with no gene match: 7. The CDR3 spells CASSGKTGGDYEQYF. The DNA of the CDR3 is TGTGCCAGCAGCGGTAAGACAGGGGGAGACTACGAGCAGTACTTC.

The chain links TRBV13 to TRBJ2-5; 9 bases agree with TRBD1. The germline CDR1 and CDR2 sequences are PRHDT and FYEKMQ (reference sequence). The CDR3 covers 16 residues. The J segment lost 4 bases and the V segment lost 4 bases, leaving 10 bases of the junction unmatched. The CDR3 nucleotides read TGTGCCAGCAGCTCCTATTCGGACAGGGGAACAGAGACCCAGTACTTC. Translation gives CASSSYSDRGTETQYF. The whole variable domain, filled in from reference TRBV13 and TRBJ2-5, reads AAGVIQSPRHLIKEKRETATLKCYPIPRHDTVYWYQQGPGQDPQFLISFYEKMQSDKGSIPDRFSAQQFSDYHSELNMSSLELGDSALYFCASSSYSDRGTETQYFGPGTRLLVL.

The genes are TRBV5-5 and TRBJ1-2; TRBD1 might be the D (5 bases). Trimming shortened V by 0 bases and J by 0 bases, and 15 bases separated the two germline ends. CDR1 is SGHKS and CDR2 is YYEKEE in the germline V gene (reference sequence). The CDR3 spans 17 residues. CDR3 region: CASSLAGREGANYGYTF. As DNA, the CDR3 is TGTGCCAGCAGCTTGGCCGGTCGGGAAGGGGCTAACTATGGCTACACCTTC.

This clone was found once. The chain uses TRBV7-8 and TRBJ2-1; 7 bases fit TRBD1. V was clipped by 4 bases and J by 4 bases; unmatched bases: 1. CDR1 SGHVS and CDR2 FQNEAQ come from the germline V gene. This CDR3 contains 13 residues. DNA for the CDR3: TGTGCCAGCAGCTCGGGACAGTACAATGAGCAGTTCTTC. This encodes CASSSGQYNEQFF.

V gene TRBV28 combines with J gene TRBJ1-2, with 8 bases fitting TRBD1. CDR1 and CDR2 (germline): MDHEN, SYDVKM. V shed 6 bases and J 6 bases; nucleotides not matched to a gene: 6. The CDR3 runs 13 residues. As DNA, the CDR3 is TGTGCCAGCAGCCCCAGGGGGCTAGATGGCTACACCTTC. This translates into CASSPRGLDGYTF.

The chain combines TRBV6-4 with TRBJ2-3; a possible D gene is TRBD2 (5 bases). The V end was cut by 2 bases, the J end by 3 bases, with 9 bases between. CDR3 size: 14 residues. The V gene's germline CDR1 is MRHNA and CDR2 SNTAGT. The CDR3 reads CASSDGGGTDTQYF. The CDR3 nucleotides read TGTGCCAGCAGTGACGGTGGAGGAACAGATACGCAGTATTTT.

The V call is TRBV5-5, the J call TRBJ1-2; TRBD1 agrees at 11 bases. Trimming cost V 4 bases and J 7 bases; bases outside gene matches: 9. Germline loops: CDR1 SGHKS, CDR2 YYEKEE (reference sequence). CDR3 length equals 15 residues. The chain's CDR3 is CASSRGTGGPSGYTF. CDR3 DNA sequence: TGTGCCAGCAGCCGAGGGACAGGGGGTCCCTCTGGCTACACCTTC.

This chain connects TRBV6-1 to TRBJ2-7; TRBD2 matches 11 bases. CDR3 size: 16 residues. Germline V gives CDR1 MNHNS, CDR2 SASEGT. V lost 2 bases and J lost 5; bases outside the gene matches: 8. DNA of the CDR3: TGTGCCAGCAGTGAATTTATAGCGGGGGGGTCCCACGAGCAGTACTTC. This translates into CASSEFIAGGSHEQYF.

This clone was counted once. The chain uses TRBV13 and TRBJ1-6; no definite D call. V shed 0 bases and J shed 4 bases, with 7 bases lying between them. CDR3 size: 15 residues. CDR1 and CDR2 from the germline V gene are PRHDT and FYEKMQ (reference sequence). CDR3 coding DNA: TGTGCCAGCAGCTTAGGAATCCTGTATAATTCACCCCTCCACTTT. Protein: CASSLGILYNSPLHF.

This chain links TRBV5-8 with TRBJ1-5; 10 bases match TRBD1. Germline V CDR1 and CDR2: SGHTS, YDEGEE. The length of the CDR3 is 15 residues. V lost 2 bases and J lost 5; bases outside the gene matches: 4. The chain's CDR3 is CASSFGQGGYQPQHF. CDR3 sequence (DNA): TGTGCCAGCAGCTTTGGACAGGGGGGGTATCAGCCCCAGCATTTT.

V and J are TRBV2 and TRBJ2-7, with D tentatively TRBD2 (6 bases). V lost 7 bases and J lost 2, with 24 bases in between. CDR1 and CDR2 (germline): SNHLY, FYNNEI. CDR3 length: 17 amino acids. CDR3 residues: CASTPRGGLEAPYEQYF. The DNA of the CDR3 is TGTGCCAGCACCCCGAGGGGAGGCCTAGAGGCTCCCTACGAGCAGTACTTC.

CDR3: CASSEGQETNTEAFF. The CDR3 nucleotides read TGTGCCAGCAGCGAGGGACAGGAGACGAACACTGAAGCTTTCTTT. The chain carries TRBV4-2 and TRBJ1-1, with 8 bases lining up with TRBD1. Germline-derived CDR1 and CDR2 are LGHNA and YNFKEQ. V shed 5 bases, J shed 1 base, and the junction held 6 bases outside the gene matches. CDR3 length: 15 amino acids.

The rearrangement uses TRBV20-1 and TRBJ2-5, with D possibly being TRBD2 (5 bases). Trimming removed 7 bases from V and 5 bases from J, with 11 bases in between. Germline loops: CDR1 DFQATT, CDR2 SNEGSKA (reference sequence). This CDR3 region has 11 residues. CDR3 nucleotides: TGCAGTGTTGTTCCGGGGGAGACCCAGTACTTC. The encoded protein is CSVVPGETQYF.

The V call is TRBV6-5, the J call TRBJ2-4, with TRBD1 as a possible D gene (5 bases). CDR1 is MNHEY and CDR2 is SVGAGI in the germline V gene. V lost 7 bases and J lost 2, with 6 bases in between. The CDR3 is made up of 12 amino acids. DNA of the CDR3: TGTGCCAGCACAGGGTCCAAAAACATTCAGTACTTC. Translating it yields CASTGSKNIQYF.